A single sample gave rise to the 3 T cell receptor beta chains below, sequenced in a study of radiation and T cells in renal cell carcinoma (dated by TCRdb to 2018 to 2020). The library was built by means of the immunoSEQ multiplex PCR assay. TCRdb obtained this table from immuneACCESS and retained in-frame rearrangements with V and J assigned. These tables miss some clones; where compared with another copy, unresolved V genes account for less than half of the shortfall, and the remainder is unexplained. This sample has some 50,000 clones in its table, and 80% of those were observed once. Of the sample, about 30% is held by the ten largest clones. The time point tag for this specimen amounts to: blood 2 weeks post-SBRT. According to the study, the label for this sample's treatment or condition signals: 15 Gy SBRT to primary tumor, nephrectomy 4 weeks later. The sample consisted of blood, taken from a patient whose treatment included radiotherapy and nephrectomy. The receptors were sampled from a woman aged 70 to 79 with renal cell carcinoma.

The gene calls are TRBV5-6 and TRBJ1-2; D not certain. CDR1 is SGHDT, CDR2 YYEEEE, per germline. Trimming pared 2 bases from V and 7 bases from J, leaving 9 bases between. The CDR3 spans 12 residues. The CDR3 DNA reads TGTGCCAGCAGCTTATCCGAGGGTGGCTACACCTTC. It translates to CASSLSEGGYTF.

This clone was counted a single time. V is TRBV18 and J is TRBJ1-1; a possible D gene is TRBD1 (6 bases). The CDR3 consists of 14 residues. From germline, CDR1 is KGHSH and CDR2 LQKENI. V lost 7 bases, J lost 5 bases, and 17 bases lay in between. Written as DNA, the CDR3 is TGTGCCAGCTTACCGGACAGCAGATTAACTGAAGCTTTCTTT. It is translated as CASLPDSRLTEAFF.

V is TRBV6-1 and J is TRBJ2-5; D is unresolved. The CDR3 is 12 residues long. V was clipped by 10 bases and J by 5 bases, with 14 bases between them. Germline CDR1 MNHNS, CDR2 SASEGT. CDR3 in DNA: TGTGCCACTTACAGACGATTGGAGACCCAGTACTTC. Encoded protein: CATYRRLETQYF.